The present TCR beta chain was sequenced within a study of T cells in localized non-small cell lung cancer. The study's findings and limits: Appearances in adjacent lung were noted for a median approximately 50 of the top 100 tumor clones. Tumor showed lower T cell clonality than uninvolved adjacent lung, where it was highest. The study linked higher blood T cell density to longer overall survival. The study sequenced only one region of the tumor. As a result, intratumor heterogeneity could not be excluded and remains possible.

With respect to this clone: Its antigen remains unknown.

TCRdb's table, derived via immunoSEQ multiplex PCR, lists solely in-frame clones and lacks some. In the table there are around 2,400 clones, roughly 25% of which are singletons. The CDR3 runs 17 residues. The V gene's germline CDR1 is SGHDN and CDR2 FVKESK. Trimming took off 0 bases at V and 0 bases at J, with 14 bases between the two ends. The TCR comes from a female donor over 55 with stage I lung adenocarcinoma. The sequencing here drew on lung tumor tissue, taken before any cancer treatment. The chain has TRBV14 and TRBJ2-5, with a weak D call TRBD2 (6 bases). The CDR3 protein is CASSQDMGLLYQETQYF. The CDR3 nucleotides are TGTGCCAGCAGCCAAGATATGGGACTTCTGTACCAAGAGACCCAGTACTTC.